Presented here are 27 T cell receptor beta chains from one specimen sequenced in a study of blood T cell repertoires in COVID-19. The method was immunoSEQ multiplex PCR; TCRdb's version includes in-frame clones alone and lacks a portion of them. The sample has under 200,000 clones, 84% seen once. Sequenced sample: peripheral blood. The receptors stem from a woman in her seventies with COVID-19, enrolled during active disease.

This clone came up once. The J gene is TRBJ1-5, the V gene TRBV20-1; D gene uncertain. V lost 3 bases and J 5 bases, leaving 11 bases between the germline ends. CDR3 length: 13 residues. Per germline, CDR1 DFQATT and CDR2 SNEGSKA (reference sequence). This CDR3 reads CSASLTGDQPQHF. The CDR3 DNA sequence: TGCAGTGCTAGTCTGACGGGTGATCAGCCCCAGCATTTT.

The V call is TRBV30, the J call TRBJ1-1, with 7 bases matching TRBD1. V lost 8 bases, J lost 1 base, and 7 bases stayed unmatched. This CDR3 has 13 amino acids. The germline V gene has CDR1 GTSNPN and CDR2 SVGIG (reference sequence). CDR3 bases: TGTGCCGGGAAACAGGGGCCGAACACTGAAGCTTTCTTT. As protein: CAGKQGPNTEAFF.

The chain combines TRBV15 with TRBJ1-1; 7 bases map to TRBD1. V gave up 5 bases and J gave up 4 bases; unmatched junction bases: 4. The CDR3 covers 13 residues. Germline CDR1 and CDR2: LNHNV and YYDKDF (reference sequence). In DNA form, the CDR3 reads TGTGCCACCAGCCAGGGGGTTGGCACTGAAGCTTTCTTT. Translation gives CATSQGVGTEAFF.

The chain is built from TRBV28 and TRBJ1-2; 7 bases map to TRBD1. The CDR3 has 16 amino acids. Germline loops: CDR1 MDHEN, CDR2 SYDVKM. The V segment lost 6 bases and the J segment 6 bases; nucleotides outside the gene matches: 16. CDR3 protein: CASSQKDRYMGDGYTF. The CDR3 region has the DNA TGTGCCAGCAGCCAAAAGGACAGGTACATGGGTGATGGCTACACCTTC.

The rearrangement uses TRBV7-3 and TRBJ2-7, with D possibly being TRBD1 (5 bases). This CDR3 region has 14 residues. V gave up 2 bases and J gave up 10 bases, with 18 bases separating them. From germline, CDR1 is SGHTA and CDR2 FQGTGA. The CDR3 nucleotides are TGTGCCAGCAGCTTAGGGGCAGGCCTGCGGAACCAGTACGTC. Amino acids: CASSLGAGLRNQYV.

This clone was observed a single time. The CDR3 here is CASSLATGGAVGELFF. The CDR3, as DNA: TGCGCCAGCAGCTTGGCGACAGGGGGCGCGGTCGGGGAGCTGTTTTTT. The genes are TRBV5-1 and TRBJ2-2; TRBD1 agrees at 10 bases. The CDR3 is 16 amino acids. The germline gives CDR1 SGHRS, CDR2 YFSETQ. Trimming cost V 0 bases and J 7 bases; bases outside gene matches: 6.

The genes are TRBV5-5 and TRBJ2-7; 9 bases line up with TRBD1. Germline V lookup: CDR1 SGHKS, CDR2 YYEKEE (reference sequence). The CDR3 is 13 amino acids. V lost 4 bases, J lost 4 bases, and 3 bases stayed unmatched. The CDR3 sequence is CASSTGTGYEQYF. As DNA, the CDR3 is TGTGCCAGCAGCACCGGGACAGGGTACGAGCAGTACTTC.

The chain recombines TRBV2 with TRBJ2-4, with 7 nucleotides matching TRBD2. The germline gives CDR1 SNHLY, CDR2 FYNNEI. The J segment lost 6 bases and the V segment lost 7 bases, leaving 6 bases of the junction unmatched. CDR3 length equals 13 residues. CDR3 nucleotide sequence: TGTGCCAGCATCATAGAGCGGGGAAACATTCAGTACTTC. Translated: CASIIERGNIQYF.

The V call is TRBV7-2, the J call TRBJ1-6; D is unclear. CDR1 and CDR2 (germline): SGHTA, FQGNSA. V lost 4 bases and J lost 7, with 11 bases in between. The CDR3 has 14 amino acids. CDR3 sequence (DNA): TGTGCCAGCAGCTCTACTCTGCGCAATTCACCCCTCCACTTT. Protein sequence: CASSSTLRNSPLHF.

The V call is TRBV18, the J call TRBJ2-1; maybe TRBD1 (6 bases). CDR1 and CDR2 (germline): KGHSH, LQKENI. V shed 6 bases and J shed 2 bases, with 14 bases lying between them. The CDR3 extends over 15 amino acids. The CDR3 protein is CASSLDTGTYNEQFF. DNA for the CDR3: TGTGCCAGCTCTTTGGACACAGGGACCTACAATGAGCAGTTCTTC. The entire variable domain, with the rest obtained from reference TRBV18 and TRBJ2-1, is as follows: NAGVMQNPRHLVRRRGQEARLRCSPMKGHSHVYWYRQLPEEGLKFMVYLQKENIIDESGMPKERFSAEFPKEGPSILRIQQVVRGDSAAYFCASSLDTGTYNEQFFGPGTRLTVL.

This clone was seen only once. V usage is TRBV3-1 (or the pseudogene TRBV3-2) and J usage is TRBJ1-3, with D possibly TRBD1 on 5 matching bases. Germline CDR1 LGHDT, CDR2 YNNKEL (reference sequence). With 4 bases removed from V and 3 bases from J, the gap between germline ends came to 13 bases. This CDR3 spans 15 amino acids. The CDR3 protein is CASSPSRGDGNTIYF. CDR3 DNA sequence: TGTGCCAGCAGCCCCTCCCGGGGGGATGGAAACACCATATATTTT.

This clone was seen more than once but under ten times. V gene TRBV28 combines with J gene TRBJ1-6, with TRBD1 identical over 7 bases. Unmatched junction bases numbered 1, after V lost 8 bases and J lost 6 bases. The CDR3 extends over 12 amino acids. CDR1 and CDR2 from the germline V gene are MDHEN and SYDVKM. The CDR3 bases are TGTGCCAGCTGGGACAGTAATTCACCCCTCCACTTT. Its translation is CASWDSNSPLHF.

V gene TRBV5-1 combines with J gene TRBJ1-1; no definite D call. V lost 5 bases and J lost 6, with 20 bases in between. CDR3 size: 15 residues. Germline CDR1 SGHRS, CDR2 YFSETQ. The CDR3 here is CASRARVVGTAEAFF. CDR3 bases: TGCGCCAGCAGAGCCCGGGTCGTCGGAACTGCTGAAGCTTTCTTT.

The chain uses TRBV2 and TRBJ2-5, with no clear D. The germline V gene has CDR1 SNHLY and CDR2 FYNNEI. Trimming shortened V by 6 bases and J by 13 bases, and 12 bases separated the two germline ends. The CDR3 covers 10 residues. The CDR3 spells CASRNIPLYF. DNA of the CDR3: TGTGCCAGCAGGAACATACCTCTGTACTTC.

This chain links TRBV3-1 (or the pseudogene TRBV3-2) with TRBJ2-7; TRBD1 matches 9 bases. The CDR3 has 15 residues. Per the germline V gene, CDR1 is LGHDT and CDR2 is YNNKEL (reference sequence). V was pared by 4 bases and J by 2 bases, with 6 bases of the junction left unmatched. This CDR3 reads CASSPGQGFTYEQYF. DNA of the CDR3: TGTGCCAGCAGCCCGGGACAGGGTTTTACCTACGAGCAGTACTTC.

The V call is TRBV7-2, the J call TRBJ1-5; tentatively, D is TRBD1 (6 bases). V lost 5 bases, J lost 6 bases, and 14 bases lay in between. This CDR3 is 14 amino acids long. The germline gives CDR1 SGHTA, CDR2 FQGNSA. Here the CDR3 reads CASSPRGGAQPQHF. The CDR3 DNA follows: TGTGCCAGCAGCCCCAGAGGGGGAGCTCAGCCCCAGCATTTT.

As regards this clone: One end of the junction is discordant with germline, which a read error may explain. This chain joins TRBV14 and TRBJ1-1, with D possibly being TRBD1 (6 bases). Germline V lookup: CDR1 SGHDN, CDR2 FVKESK. CDR3 length: 15 residues. The DNA for the CDR3 is TGTGCCAGCAGCCGAATCACAGGGCGGAACACTAAAGCTTTCTTT. This gives the protein CASSRITGRNTKAFF. Filled out from reference TRBV14 and TRBJ1-1, the complete variable domain reads EAGVTQFPSHSVIEKGQTVTLRCDPISGHDNLYWYRRVMGKEIKFLLHFVKESKQDESGMPNNRFLAERTGGTYSTLKVQPAELEDSGVYFCASSRITGRNTKAFFGQGTRLTVV.

This chain's CDR3 is CATSDRDTSLGGELFF. The DNA of the CDR3 is TGTGCCACCAGTGATCGCGATACTAGCCTGGGCGGGGAGCTGTTTTTT. The J gene is TRBJ2-2, the V gene TRBV24-1; maybe TRBD2 (6 bases). V was shortened by 3 bases and J by 7 bases, with 17 bases between the two germline ends. Looked up from germline, CDR1 is KGHDR and CDR2 is SFDVKD. CDR3 length: 16 residues.

The rearrangement uses TRBV27 and TRBJ1-6, with D perhaps TRBD1 (5 bases). This CDR3 is built from 11 residues. CDR1 is MNHEY, CDR2 SMNVEV, per germline (reference sequence). V was cut by 8 bases and J by 12 bases, with 11 bases left in between. This chain's CDR3 is CASGERGPLHF. DNA of the CDR3: TGTGCCAGCGGCGAAAGGGGACCCCTCCACTTT.

The rearrangement joins TRBV7-2 to TRBJ2-1; 12 nucleotides match TRBD2. This CDR3 is built from 16 residues. Trimming at V came to 4 bases and at J to 7 bases, leaving 8 bases not matched to a gene. The germline V gene has CDR1 SGHTA and CDR2 FQGNSA. As DNA, the CDR3 is TGTGCCAGCAGCTCCCGACTAGCGGGAGTTGGGAATGAGCAGTTCTTC. Amino acid sequence: CASSSRLAGVGNEQFF. The whole variable domain, filled in from reference TRBV7-2 and TRBJ2-1, reads GAGVSQSPSNKVTEKGKDVELRCDPISGHTALYWYRQSLGQGLEFLIYFQGNSAPDKSGLPSDRFSAERTGGSVSTLTIQRTQQEDSAVYLCASSSRLAGVGNEQFFGPGTRLTVL.

J is TRBJ1-1 and V is TRBV3-1 (or the pseudogene TRBV3-2), with 9 bases that match TRBD1. Germline V gives CDR1 LGHDT, CDR2 YNNKEL (reference sequence). The CDR3 length is 12 residues. J was trimmed by 11 bases and V by 5 bases; bases with no gene match: 6. CDR3 region: CASSTGGFRAFF. The CDR3, as DNA: TGTGCCAGCAGCACAGGGGGCTTTCGGGCTTTCTTT.

The chain has TRBV14 and TRBJ1-1; no clear D. V was trimmed by 3 bases and J by 0 bases, leaving 5 bases between them. The CDR3 consists of 13 residues. The germline gives CDR1 SGHDN, CDR2 FVKESK. CDR3 in DNA: TGTGCCAGCAGCCACGGGATGAACACTGAAGCTTTCTTT. This translates into CASSHGMNTEAFF.

About this clone itself: One end of the junction varies from germline; a read error may be responsible. Within the sample, other DNA sequences also encode this same CDR3. The rearrangement uses TRBV7-2 and TRBJ2-7; TRBD2 is a possible D gene (6 bases). CDR3 length equals 15 residues. The germline V gene encodes CDR1 SGHTA and CDR2 FQGNSA. CDR3 coding DNA: TGTGCCAGCAGCTTAAATGGGGCGGGAATCTACGAACAGTACTTC. As protein: CASSLNGAGIYEQYF. The complete variable domain, with remaining parts taken from reference TRBV7-2 and TRBJ2-7, reads GAGVSQSPSNKVTEKGKDVELRCDPISGHTALYWYRQSLGQGLEFLIYFQGNSAPDKSGLPSDRFSAERTGGSVSTLTIQRTQQEDSAVYLCASSLNGAGIYEQYFGPGTRLTVT.

This clone was detected a few times. The chain links TRBV5-5 to TRBJ2-3; no definite D call. Germline assignment: CDR1 SGHKS and CDR2 YYEKEE (reference sequence). Trimming stripped 5 bases from V and 0 bases from J, with 16 bases between. The CDR3 runs to 16 residues. This CDR3 reads CASRADFSPSTDTQYF. The CDR3, as DNA: TGTGCCAGCAGGGCTGACTTTTCCCCTAGCACAGATACGCAGTATTTT.

The V and J genes are TRBV6-5 and TRBJ1-1, with D hard to call. This CDR3 spans 13 amino acids. V gave up 6 bases and J gave up 4 bases, with 12 bases separating them. CDR1 MNHEY and CDR2 SVGAGI come from the germline V gene. Written as DNA, the CDR3 is TGTGCCAGCAGCTTCGGGAGAGGCACTGAAGCTTTCTTT. Amino acids: CASSFGRGTEAFF.

This chain connects TRBV6-1 to TRBJ2-6; D remains ambiguous. CDR1 is MNHNS, CDR2 SASEGT, per germline. The ends were cut back, 1 base at V and 0 bases at J, with 13 bases in the middle. The CDR3 sequence is 18 residues long. This chain's CDR3 is CASSEGPPTLSGANVLTF. The CDR3 DNA reads TGTGCCAGCAGTGAAGGACCGCCGACTCTCTCTGGGGCCAACGTCCTGACTTTC.

The chain recombines TRBV6-4 with TRBJ2-3; TRBD2 might be the D (5 bases). Trimming removed 2 bases at V and 5 bases at J, with 14 bases between. The CDR3 runs 15 residues. The germline V gene has CDR1 MRHNA and CDR2 SNTAGT. The CDR3 sequence: CASSDRDGGRDTQYF. The CDR3 bases are TGTGCCAGCAGTGACAGAGACGGAGGTCGAGATACGCAGTATTTT.